This T cell receptor (beta chain) stems from a study of T cell responses to AZD1222 COVID-19 vaccine. Profiled with immunoSEQ multiplex PCR; TCRdb holds only in-frame clones, not every one. This table has 90,000 to 110,000 clones, 88% appearing once. Germline loops: CDR1 DFQATT, CDR2 SNEGSKA (reference sequence). This CDR3 region has 13 residues. Trimming took off 3 bases at V and 0 bases at J, with 9 bases between the two ends. This clone was recorded once. The TCR sequence derives from an adult in good health. The chain has TRBV20-1 and TRBJ2-7, with D hard to call. Sequencing was performed on peripheral blood, taken on day 0 of AZD1222 vaccination. The CDR3 here is CSASGRSSYEQYF. In DNA, the CDR3 is TGCAGTGCTAGTGGACGCAGCTCCTACGAGCAGTACTTC.